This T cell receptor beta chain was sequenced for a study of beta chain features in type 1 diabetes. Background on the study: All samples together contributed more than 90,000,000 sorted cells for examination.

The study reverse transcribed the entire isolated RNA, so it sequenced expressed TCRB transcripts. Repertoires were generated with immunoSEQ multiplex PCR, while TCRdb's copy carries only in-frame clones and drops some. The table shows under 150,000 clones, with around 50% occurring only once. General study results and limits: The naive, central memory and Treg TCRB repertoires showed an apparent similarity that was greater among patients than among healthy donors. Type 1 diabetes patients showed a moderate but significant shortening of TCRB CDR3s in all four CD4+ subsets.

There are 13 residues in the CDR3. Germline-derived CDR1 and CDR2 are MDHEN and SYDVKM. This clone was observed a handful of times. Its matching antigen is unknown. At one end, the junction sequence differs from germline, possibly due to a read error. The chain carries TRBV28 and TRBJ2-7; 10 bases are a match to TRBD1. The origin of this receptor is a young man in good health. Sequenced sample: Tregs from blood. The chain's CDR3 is CASSFPGTGEFVF. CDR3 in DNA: TGTGCCAGCAGTTTTCCCGGGACAGGGGAGTTCGTCTTC.